This is a list of T cell receptor beta chains from one sample in a study of blood T cell repertoires in COVID-19. TCRdb's table, derived via immunoSEQ multiplex PCR, lists solely in-frame clones and lacks some. The table includes around 130,000 clones, roughly 80% detected once. The sample comprised peripheral blood. The source of these receptors is a human donor in a cohort sampled during active COVID-19. Each CDR3 is given with its conserved first and last residue. D genes are given only for firm matches. Where a row states a size, it is once, few, many or the class of an expanded clone; other rows omit it.

v_gene,j_gene,d_gene,abundance,CDR3nt,CDR3aa
TRBV7-9,TRBJ2-5,NA,NA,TGTGCCAGCAGCTTATGGCAGGGCGGAAAACAAGAGACCCAGTACTTC,CASSLWQGGKQETQYF
TRBV19,TRBJ2-7,TRBD1,few,TGTGCCAGTAGTATGGCCAGGGGGCCCTACGAGCAGTACTTC,CASSMARGPYEQYF
TRBV3-1/TRBV3-2,TRBJ2-1,TRBD2,NA,TGTGCCAGCAGCCTTCTGGGGGAGGGGCTAGCGGGAGTGAAAGAGCAGTTCTTC,CASSLLGEGLAGVKEQFF
TRBV12-3/TRBV12-4,TRBJ2-7,TRBD1,NA,TGTGCCAGCAGCCGGTGGGACAGGGGCGAGCAGTACTTC,CASSRWDRGEQYF
TRBV28,TRBJ1-2,TRBD1,NA,TGTGCCAGCAGTTTAGTCGGACAGGGAACTTCTTTTTATGGCTACACCTTC,CASSLVGQGTSFYGYTF
TRBV25-1,TRBJ2-7,NA,NA,TGTGCCAGCAGCACTCTAGTCGGCTACGAGCAGTACTTC,CASSTLVGYEQYF
TRBV6-5,TRBJ1-2,NA,NA,TGTGCCAGCAGTTACGCCGACACGTATGGCTACACCTTC,CASSYADTYGYTF
TRBV5-1,TRBJ2-7,TRBD2,NA,TGCGCCAGCACAACCTCTAGCGGGACCTACGAGCAGTACTTC,CASTTSSGTYEQYF
TRBV5-1,TRBJ2-7,TRBD1,NA,TGCGCCAGCAGCTTAGGGCCGGACAGGGGAACCTACGAGCAGTACTTC,CASSLGPDRGTYEQYF
TRBV28,TRBJ2-1,NA,NA,TGTGCCAGCAGCCTTCAGTCAGAGGGCTACAATGAGCAGTTCTTC,CASSLQSEGYNEQFF
TRBV11-1,TRBJ2-7,NA,NA,TGTGCCAGCAGGCCCCTAGCCGCCTACGAGCAGTACTTC,CASRPLAAYEQYF
TRBV7-9,TRBJ1-2,TRBD1,NA,TGTGCCAGCAGCCCTAGTACAGGGGACTATGGCTACACCTTC,CASSPSTGDYGYTF
TRBV7-8,TRBJ1-3,NA,once,TGTGCCAGCAGCTTAGTGAGAGGCAGCTCTGGAAACACCATATATTTT,CASSLVRGSSGNTIYF
TRBV5-6,TRBJ1-2,NA,NA,TGTGCCAGCAGCTTTGATATGGCAGGGGCCGACTATGGCTACACCTTC,CASSFDMAGADYGYTF
TRBV5-1,TRBJ1-4,TRBD1,NA,TGCGCCAGCAGCTTCACAGGGGGAACTAATGAAAAACTGTTTTTT,CASSFTGGTNEKLFF
TRBV6-6,TRBJ2-1,NA,NA,TGTGCCAGCAATATCGAGCTATTCGGGAATGAGCAGTTCTTC,CASNIELFGNEQFF
TRBV9,TRBJ2-5,TRBD2,once,TGTGCCAGCAGCGCTGGGAGCGGGGCCCAAGAGACCCAGTACTTC,CASSAGSGAQETQYF
TRBV19,TRBJ2-6,NA,NA,TGTGCCAGTAGCCCCATTGGAGGGTCTGGGGCCAACGTCCTGACTTTC,CASSPIGGSGANVLTF
TRBV10-2,TRBJ2-7,TRBD2,NA,TGCGCCAGCAGGGAAGCGACTAGCGGGAGCATTTTTTACGAGCAGTACTTC,CASREATSGSIFYEQYF
TRBV19,TRBJ2-7,NA,once,TGTGCCAGTAGTATAGCAGGGGATTACGAGCAGTACTTC,CASSIAGDYEQYF
TRBV27,TRBJ2-7,NA,NA,TGTGCCAGCAGTTTACGAGCGGATACCTACGAGCAGTACTTC,CASSLRADTYEQYF
TRBV19,TRBJ2-7,TRBD1,NA,TGTGCCAGTAGTGTCGGACAGGCAGCGTACGAGCAGTACTTC,CASSVGQAAYEQYF
TRBV5-1,TRBJ2-7,TRBD2,NA,TGCGCCAGCAGCTTGGGACTAGCGTCTGACGAGCAGTACTTC,CASSLGLASDEQYF
TRBV15,TRBJ1-2,NA,NA,TGTGCCACCAGCAGGACCTCGACAGGAAACTATGGCTACACCTTC,CATSRTSTGNYGYTF
TRBV5-4,TRBJ2-5,TRBD2,NA,TGTGCCAGCAGCGCGGGACTAGCGGGAGCAGAGACCCAGTACTTC,CASSAGLAGAETQYF
TRBV7-8,TRBJ1-1,NA,NA,TGTGCCAGCAGCAAGGACAGAGGAAACACTGAAGCTTTCTTT,CASSKDRGNTEAFF
TRBV5-4,TRBJ1-2,NA,NA,TGTGCCAGCAGCTTGGTTGCAGGGGAACGAACTATCTATGGCTACACCTTC,CASSLVAGERTIYGYTF
TRBV7-8,TRBJ1-5,NA,few,TGTGCCAGCAGCTTAGCTGGCAGGGCCAGCAATCAGCCCCAGCATTTT,CASSLAGRASNQPQHF
TRBV5-6,TRBJ1-1,NA,NA,TGTGCCAGCAGCCCAACACTGAACACTGAAGCTTTCTTT,CASSPTLNTEAFF
TRBV9,TRBJ2-1,TRBD2,NA,TGTGCCAGCAGCGTAACTAGCGGGAGAGGGAATGAGCAGTTCTTC,CASSVTSGRGNEQFF
TRBV5-4,TRBJ2-7,TRBD2,NA,TGTGCCAGCAGCACGCTAGCGGGAGCAGGGGAGCAGTACTTC,CASSTLAGAGEQYF
TRBV5-6,TRBJ1-3,NA,NA,TGTGCCAGCAGCTTTATCCAAGACTTCGACACCATATATTTT,CASSFIQDFDTIYF
TRBV6-1,TRBJ1-1,NA,NA,TGTGCCAGCAGTGAAGTCACCCAAGCGAAAGCTTTCTTT,CASSEVTQAKAFF
TRBV19,TRBJ2-7,TRBD2,NA,TGTGCCAGTACCGTGAGGGAGGGATACGAGCAGTACTTC,CASTVREGYEQYF
TRBV10-3,TRBJ2-7,TRBD1,NA,TGTGCCATCCGACCGGGACAGGGAAACTACGAGCAGTACTTC,CAIRPGQGNYEQYF
TRBV6-5,TRBJ1-2,TRBD1,NA,TGTGCCAGCAGGGCCGGGACAGGGTTCGGCTACACCTTC,CASRAGTGFGYTF
TRBV4-1,TRBJ2-7,NA,NA,TGCGCCAGCAGCCAAGATCTCCAGGGGGGAAGGGGAGAGCAGTACTTC,CASSQDLQGGRGEQYF
TRBV27,TRBJ2-7,NA,NA,TGTGCCAGCAGTTTTTCCCCAGTGTACGAGCAGTACTTC,CASSFSPVYEQYF
TRBV3-1/TRBV3-2,TRBJ1-2,TRBD1,NA,TGTGCCAGCAGCCAAGATATGGGACAGGGGGCGCCGGGCTACACCTTC,CASSQDMGQGAPGYTF
TRBV5-1,TRBJ2-7,NA,NA,TGCGCCAGCAGCTTCCTCCAGGGGGGCTACGAGCAGTACTTC,CASSFLQGGYEQYF
TRBV28,TRBJ2-7,NA,NA,TGTGCCAGCAATGACAGGTCCTACGAGCAGTACTTC,CASNDRSYEQYF
TRBV27,TRBJ2-7,NA,NA,TGTGCCAGCAGTTTAGCGGGGGCAGGCTACGAGCAGTACTTC,CASSLAGAGYEQYF
TRBV5-6,TRBJ2-3,TRBD2,NA,TGTGCCAGCAGCCTAGCGGACACAGATACGCAGTATTTT,CASSLADTDTQYF
TRBV7-2,TRBJ2-7,NA,once,TGTGCCAGCAGCTTTACAGGGATCTACGAGCAGTACTTC,CASSFTGIYEQYF
TRBV5-6,TRBJ1-3,NA,once,TGTGCCAGCAGCTTGGTAGGGGCCCCTGGAAACACCATATATTTT,CASSLVGAPGNTIYF
TRBV15,TRBJ1-2,TRBD1,NA,TGTGCCACCAGCCAGACAGGGGCTAACTATGGCTACACCTTC,CATSQTGANYGYTF
TRBV7-8,TRBJ2-7,TRBD2,NA,TGTGCCAGCAGCTTAGTCATATTAGGAGCGGGGAACGAGCAGTACTTC,CASSLVILGAGNEQYF
TRBV19,TRBJ1-1,NA,few,TGTGCCAGTAGTCCCGAGGGTGGCACTGAAGCTTTCTTT,CASSPEGGTEAFF
TRBV10-2,TRBJ2-7,NA,NA,TGCGCCAGCAGTGAGACAGGGAAACAGTACTTC,CASSETGKQYF